The following is a TCR beta chain sequence with its context. Other DNA sequences in this sample translate to the same CDR3. Sequencing was performed with immunoSEQ multiplex PCR; in TCRdb, only in-frame clones are kept and a portion is missing. The sample holds some 260,000 clones, around 90% seen once. Trimming at V came to 1 base and at J to 6 bases, leaving 5 bases not matched to a gene. Germline V gene lookup returns CDR1 SGHTA and CDR2 FQGNSA. CDR3 length equals 15 residues. The data were obtained in a study of blood T cell repertoires in COVID-19. The TCR sequence derives from a woman aged 25-40 years with acute or convalescent COVID-19. The gene calls are TRBV7-2 and TRBJ2-7, with 11 bases aligning to TRBD2. Specimen: peripheral blood. DNA of the CDR3: TGTGCCAGCAGCTTAGAGCTAGCGGGAGGTAGCGAGCAGTACTTC. Encoded protein: CASSLELAGGSEQYF.